The 8 T cell receptor beta chains below were found in one sample sequenced in a study of cytomegalovirus exposure and HLA in healthy donors. Only in-frame clones appear in the TCRdb table, and some are missing; sequencing was by immunoSEQ multiplex PCR. The sample holds 200,000 or so clones, about 80% seen once. The material sequenced was PBMCs. Every receptor here comes from a man aged 18 to 30 in good health and CMV-seropositive.

This clone has a handful of counts. The V and J genes are TRBV5-1 and TRBJ2-3; 12 bases match TRBD2. The CDR3 covers 16 residues. Germline V gives CDR1 SGHRS, CDR2 YFSETQ. V was clipped by 5 bases and J by 3 bases; unmatched bases: 7. CDR3 DNA: TGCGCCAGCAGGCGGGGACTAGCGGGCGGAACAGATACGCAGTATTTT. Protein sequence: CASRRGLAGGTDTQYF.

J is TRBJ1-2 and V is TRBV28, with D possibly matching TRBD1 (5 bases). The V end was cut by 2 bases, the J end by 7 bases, with 8 bases between. This CDR3 has 12 residues. Germline CDR1 is MDHEN and CDR2 is SYDVKM. The CDR3 spells CASSLGGGGYTF. CDR3 DNA: TGTGCCAGCAGTTTAGGGGGAGGTGGCTACACCTTC.

This clone came up a few times. CDR3: CASSDQGKDTQYF. The CDR3 DNA follows: TGTGCCAGTAGCGACCAGGGGAAAGATACGCAGTATTTT. The rearrangement links TRBV19 to TRBJ2-3, with D possibly being TRBD1 (6 bases). The CDR3 consists of 13 residues. V was clipped by 6 bases and J by 5 bases, with 12 bases between them. The germline V gene has CDR1 LNHDA and CDR2 SQIVND (reference sequence).

The chain links TRBV19 to TRBJ2-7; D remains ambiguous. V lost 1 base to trimming and J lost 6 bases, with 10 bases between them. Germline V gives CDR1 LNHDA, CDR2 SQIVND (reference sequence). CDR3 size: 13 residues. CDR3 loop: CASSIGSVFEQYF. CDR3 in DNA: TGTGCCAGTAGTATAGGGTCGGTCTTCGAGCAGTACTTC. The whole variable domain, remainder taken from reference TRBV19 and TRBJ2-7, is DGGITQSPKYLFRKEGQNVTLSCEQNLNHDAMYWYRQDPGQGLRLIYYSQIVNDFQKGDIAEGYSVSREKKESFPLTVTSAQKNPTAFYLCASSIGSVFEQYFGPGTRLTVT.

The chain recombines TRBV7-2 with TRBJ2-3; 15 bases are shared with TRBD2. Per the germline V gene, CDR1 is SGHTA and CDR2 is FQGNSA. The CDR3 extends over 18 amino acids. Losses at the gene ends were 5 bases for V and 3 bases for J; bases not matched to a gene: 9. In DNA form, the CDR3 reads TGTGCCAGCAGCCGCAGGACTAGCGGGAGGGCTGGAACAGATACGCAGTATTTT. It yields the protein CASSRRTSGRAGTDTQYF.

This chain uses TRBV9 with TRBJ1-3, with D unclear. From germline, CDR1 is SGDLS and CDR2 YYNGEE. V was cut by 0 bases and J by 6 bases, with 16 bases left in between. CDR3 size: 16 residues. CDR3 bases: TGTGCCAGCAGCGTAGCGCCTAGCGGGCGGTTAAACACCATATATTTT. Translating it yields CASSVAPSGRLNTIYF.

The J gene is TRBJ2-1, the V gene TRBV15; TRBD1 matches at 10 bases. Germline CDR1 and CDR2: LNHNV and YYDKDF (reference sequence). CDR3 length equals 16 residues. V lost 1 base, J lost 8 bases, and 8 bases stayed unmatched. The CDR3 is CATSRVPGQGIDEQFF. The DNA for the CDR3 is TGTGCCACCAGCAGAGTACCGGGACAGGGGATCGATGAGCAGTTCTTC.

The chain is built from TRBV12-5 and TRBJ1-5; possibly TRBD1 for D (5 bases). The CDR3 sequence is 13 residues long. Germline assignment: CDR1 LGHNT and CDR2 FRNRAP. V lost 6 bases and J lost 6, with 12 bases in between. The CDR3 sequence: CASGGLPGQPQHF. The CDR3 coding sequence is TGTGCTAGTGGGGGACTCCCGGGTCAGCCCCAGCATTTT.